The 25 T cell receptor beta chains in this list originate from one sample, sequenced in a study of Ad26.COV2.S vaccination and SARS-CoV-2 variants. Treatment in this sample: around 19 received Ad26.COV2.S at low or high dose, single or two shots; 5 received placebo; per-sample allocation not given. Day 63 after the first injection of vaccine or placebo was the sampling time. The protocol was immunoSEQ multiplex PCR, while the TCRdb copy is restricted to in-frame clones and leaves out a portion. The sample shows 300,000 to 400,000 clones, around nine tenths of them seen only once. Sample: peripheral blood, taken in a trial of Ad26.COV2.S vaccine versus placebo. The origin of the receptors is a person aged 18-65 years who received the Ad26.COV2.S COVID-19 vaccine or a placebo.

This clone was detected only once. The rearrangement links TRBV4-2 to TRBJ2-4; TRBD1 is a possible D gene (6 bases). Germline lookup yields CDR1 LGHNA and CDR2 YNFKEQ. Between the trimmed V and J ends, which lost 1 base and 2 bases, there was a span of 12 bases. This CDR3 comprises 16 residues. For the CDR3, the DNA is TGTGCCAGCAGCCAAGCCCAAGGGGGAACCAAAAACATTCAGTACTTC. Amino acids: CASSQAQGGTKNIQYF.

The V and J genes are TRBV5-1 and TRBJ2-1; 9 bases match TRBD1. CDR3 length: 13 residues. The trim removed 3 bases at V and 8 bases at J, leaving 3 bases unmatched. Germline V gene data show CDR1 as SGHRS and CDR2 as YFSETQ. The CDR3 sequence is CASSWGQGYEQFF. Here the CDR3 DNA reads TGCGCCAGCAGCTGGGGACAGGGCTATGAGCAGTTCTTC.

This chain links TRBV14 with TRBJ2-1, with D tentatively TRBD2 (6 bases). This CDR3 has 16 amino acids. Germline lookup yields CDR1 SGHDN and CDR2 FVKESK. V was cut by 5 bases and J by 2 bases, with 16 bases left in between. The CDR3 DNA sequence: TGTGCCAGCAGCGAAGGGGAGGACTTCGCCTACAATGAGCAGTTCTTC. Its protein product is CASSEGEDFAYNEQFF.

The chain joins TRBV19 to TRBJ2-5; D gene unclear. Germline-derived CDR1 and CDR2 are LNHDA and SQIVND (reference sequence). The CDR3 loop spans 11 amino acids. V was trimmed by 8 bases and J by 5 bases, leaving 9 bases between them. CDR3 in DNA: TGTGCCAGTGCCGTTGATGAGACCCAGTACTTC. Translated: CASAVDETQYF.

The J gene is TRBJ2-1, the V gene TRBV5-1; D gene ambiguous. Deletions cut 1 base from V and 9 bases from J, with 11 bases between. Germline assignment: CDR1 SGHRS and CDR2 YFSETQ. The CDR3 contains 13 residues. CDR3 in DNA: TGCGCCAGCAGCTTGTCGGCAGAAGGTGAGCAGTTCTTC. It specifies CASSLSAEGEQFF. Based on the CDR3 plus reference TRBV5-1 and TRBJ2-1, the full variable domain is KAGVTQTPRYLIKTRGQQVTLSCSPISGHRSVSWYQQTPGQGLQFLFEYFSETQRNKGNFPGRFSGRQFSNSRSEMNVSTLELGDSALYLCASSLSAEGEQFFGPGTRLTVL.

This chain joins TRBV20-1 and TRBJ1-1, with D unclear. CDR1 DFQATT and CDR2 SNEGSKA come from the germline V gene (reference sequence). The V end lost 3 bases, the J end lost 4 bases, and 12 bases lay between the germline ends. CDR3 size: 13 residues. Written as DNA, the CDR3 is TGCAGTGCTAGTCCCAGGCGGTTCACTGAAGCTTTCTTT. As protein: CSASPRRFTEAFF.

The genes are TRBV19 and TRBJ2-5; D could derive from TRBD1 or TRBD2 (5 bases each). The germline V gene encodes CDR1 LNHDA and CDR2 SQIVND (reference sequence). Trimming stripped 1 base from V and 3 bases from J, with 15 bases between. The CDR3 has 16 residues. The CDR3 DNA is TGTGCCAGTAGTATAGTACCAGGGAGAGGGGAAGAGACCCAGTACTTC. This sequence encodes CASSIVPGRGEETQYF.

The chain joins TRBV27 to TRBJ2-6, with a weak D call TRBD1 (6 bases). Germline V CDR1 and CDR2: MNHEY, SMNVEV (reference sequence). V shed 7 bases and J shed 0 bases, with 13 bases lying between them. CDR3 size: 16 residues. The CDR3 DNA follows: TGTGCCAGCACACCCTACAGGGACTCTGGGGCCAACGTCCTGACTTTC. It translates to CASTPYRDSGANVLTF.

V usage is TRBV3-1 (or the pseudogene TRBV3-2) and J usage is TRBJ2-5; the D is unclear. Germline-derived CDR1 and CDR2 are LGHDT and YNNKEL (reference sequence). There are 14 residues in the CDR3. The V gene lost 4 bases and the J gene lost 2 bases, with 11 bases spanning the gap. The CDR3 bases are TGTGCCAGCAGCCGGAGACAAGATCAAGAGACCCAGTACTTC. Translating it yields CASSRRQDQETQYF.

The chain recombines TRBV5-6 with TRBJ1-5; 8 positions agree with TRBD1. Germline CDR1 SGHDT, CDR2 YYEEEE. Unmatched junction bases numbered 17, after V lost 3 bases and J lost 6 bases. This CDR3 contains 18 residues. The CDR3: CASSSTVFPGGGGQPQHF. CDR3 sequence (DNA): TGTGCCAGCAGCTCCACCGTTTTTCCAGGGGGCGGCGGTCAGCCCCAGCATTTT.

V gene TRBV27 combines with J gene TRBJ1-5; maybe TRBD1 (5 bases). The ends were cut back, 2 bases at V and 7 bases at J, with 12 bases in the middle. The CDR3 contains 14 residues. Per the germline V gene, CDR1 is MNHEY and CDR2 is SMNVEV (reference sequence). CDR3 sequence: CASSLGGVWQPQHF. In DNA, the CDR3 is TGTGCCAGCAGTTTAGGGGGGGTTTGGCAGCCCCAGCATTTT.

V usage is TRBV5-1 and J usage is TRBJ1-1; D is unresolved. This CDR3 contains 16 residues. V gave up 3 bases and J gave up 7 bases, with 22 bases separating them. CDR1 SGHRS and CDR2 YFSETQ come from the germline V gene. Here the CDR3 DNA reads TGCGCCAGCAGCTACTATCCGGTAGGGCAGGTGGGTGAAGCTTTCTTT. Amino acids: CASSYYPVGQVGEAFF.

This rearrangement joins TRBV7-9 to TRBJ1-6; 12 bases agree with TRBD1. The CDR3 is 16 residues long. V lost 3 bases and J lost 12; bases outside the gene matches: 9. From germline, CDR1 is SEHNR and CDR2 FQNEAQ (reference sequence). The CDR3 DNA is TGTGCCAGCAGCTTTTCAGGCGGGACAGGGGGCATACCCCTCCACTTT. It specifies CASSFSGGTGGIPLHF.

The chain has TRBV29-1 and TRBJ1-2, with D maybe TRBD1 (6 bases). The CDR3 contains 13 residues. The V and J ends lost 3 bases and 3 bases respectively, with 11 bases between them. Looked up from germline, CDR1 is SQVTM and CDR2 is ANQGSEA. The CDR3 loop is CSVEVDSYYGYTF. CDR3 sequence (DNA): TGCAGCGTTGAGGTGGACAGTTACTATGGCTACACCTTC.

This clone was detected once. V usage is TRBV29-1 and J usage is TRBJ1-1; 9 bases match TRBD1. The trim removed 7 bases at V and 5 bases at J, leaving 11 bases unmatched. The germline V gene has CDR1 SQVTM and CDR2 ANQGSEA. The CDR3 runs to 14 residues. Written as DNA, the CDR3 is TGCAGCGCCGCCAGGGACAGGGTAGGGACTGAAGCTTTCTTT. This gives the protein CSAARDRVGTEAFF.

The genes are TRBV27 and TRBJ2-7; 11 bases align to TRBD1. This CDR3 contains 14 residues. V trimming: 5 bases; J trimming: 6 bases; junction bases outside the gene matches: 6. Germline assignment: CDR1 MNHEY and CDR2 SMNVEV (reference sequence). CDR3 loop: CASSTGQGVGEQYF. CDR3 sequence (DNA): TGTGCCAGCAGTACGGGACAGGGGGTGGGCGAGCAGTACTTC.

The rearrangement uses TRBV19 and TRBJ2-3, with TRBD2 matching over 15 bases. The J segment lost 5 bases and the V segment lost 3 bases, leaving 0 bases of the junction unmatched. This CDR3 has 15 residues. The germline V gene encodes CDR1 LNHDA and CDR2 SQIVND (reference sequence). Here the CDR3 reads CASSMGLAGGDTQYF. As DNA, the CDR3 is TGTGCCAGTAGTATGGGACTAGCGGGGGGAGATACGCAGTATTTT.

The CDR3 region has the DNA TGTGCCAGCAGCTTAGGGAGGGTTTTGGCAGATACGCAGTATTTT. Amino acids: CASSLGRVLADTQYF. The chain uses TRBV11-2 and TRBJ2-3; perhaps TRBD2 as D (6 bases). Germline V CDR1 and CDR2: SGHAT, FQNNGV. V lost 1 base, J lost 4 bases, and 12 bases lay in between. The CDR3 totals 15 residues.

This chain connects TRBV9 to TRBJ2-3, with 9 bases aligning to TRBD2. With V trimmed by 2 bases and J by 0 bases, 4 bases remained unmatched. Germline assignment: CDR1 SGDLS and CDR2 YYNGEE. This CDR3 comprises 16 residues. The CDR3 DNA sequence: TGTGCCAGCAGCGTCGAGAGCGGGGGGAGCACAGATACGCAGTATTTT. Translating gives CASSVESGGSTDTQYF.

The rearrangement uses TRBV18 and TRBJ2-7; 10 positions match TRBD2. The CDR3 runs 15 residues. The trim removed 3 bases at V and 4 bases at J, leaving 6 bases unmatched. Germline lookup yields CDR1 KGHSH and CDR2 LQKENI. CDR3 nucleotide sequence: TGTGCCAGCTCACCGGGGCTAGCGGGGGTGTACGAGCAGTACTTC. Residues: CASSPGLAGVYEQYF.

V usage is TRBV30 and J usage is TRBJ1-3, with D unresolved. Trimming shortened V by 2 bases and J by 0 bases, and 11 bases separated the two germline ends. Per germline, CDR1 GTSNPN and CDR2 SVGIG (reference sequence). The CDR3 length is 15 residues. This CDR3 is CAWSFRGTSGNTIYF. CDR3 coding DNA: TGTGCCTGGAGTTTCCGGGGTACCTCTGGAAACACCATATATTTT.

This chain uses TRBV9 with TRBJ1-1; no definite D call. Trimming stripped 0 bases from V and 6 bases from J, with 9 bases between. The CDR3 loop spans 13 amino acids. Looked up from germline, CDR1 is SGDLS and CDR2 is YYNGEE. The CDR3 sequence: CASSVVAEPEAFF. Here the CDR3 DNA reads TGTGCCAGCAGCGTAGTAGCCGAACCTGAAGCTTTCTTT.

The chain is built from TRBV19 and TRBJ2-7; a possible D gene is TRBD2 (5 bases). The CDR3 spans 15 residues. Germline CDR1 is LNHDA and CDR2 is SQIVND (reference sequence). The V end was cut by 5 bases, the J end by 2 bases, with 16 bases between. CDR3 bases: TGTGCCAGTAGTCCCTATGACGGAGGCCCCTACGAGCAGTACTTC. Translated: CASSPYDGGPYEQYF.

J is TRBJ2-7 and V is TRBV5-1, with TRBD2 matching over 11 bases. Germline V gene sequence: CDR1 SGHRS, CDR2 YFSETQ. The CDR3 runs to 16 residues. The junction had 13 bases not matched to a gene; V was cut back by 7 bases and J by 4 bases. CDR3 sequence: CASQLEPGLAAYEQYF. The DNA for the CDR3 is TGCGCCAGCCAGCTAGAACCGGGACTAGCGGCATACGAGCAGTACTTC.

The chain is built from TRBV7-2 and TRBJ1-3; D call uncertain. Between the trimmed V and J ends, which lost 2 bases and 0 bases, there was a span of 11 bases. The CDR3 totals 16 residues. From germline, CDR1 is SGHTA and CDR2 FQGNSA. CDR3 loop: CASSLSVPSSGNTIYF. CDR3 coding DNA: TGTGCCAGCAGCTTAAGTGTGCCCAGCTCTGGAAACACCATATATTTT.